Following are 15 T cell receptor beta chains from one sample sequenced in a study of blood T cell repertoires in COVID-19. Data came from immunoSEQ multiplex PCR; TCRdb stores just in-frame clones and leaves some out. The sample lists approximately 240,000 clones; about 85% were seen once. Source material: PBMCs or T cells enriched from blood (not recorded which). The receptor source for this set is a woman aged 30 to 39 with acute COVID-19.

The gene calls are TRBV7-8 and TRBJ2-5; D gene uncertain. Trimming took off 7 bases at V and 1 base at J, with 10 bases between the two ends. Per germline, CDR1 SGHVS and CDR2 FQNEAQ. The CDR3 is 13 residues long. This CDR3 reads CASKPEPQETQYF. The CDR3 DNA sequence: TGTGCCAGCAAACCGGAGCCCCAAGAGACCCAGTACTTC.

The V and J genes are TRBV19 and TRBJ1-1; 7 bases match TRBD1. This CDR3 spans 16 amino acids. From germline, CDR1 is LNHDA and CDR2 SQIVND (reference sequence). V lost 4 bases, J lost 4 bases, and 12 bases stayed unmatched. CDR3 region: CASSSNSKGASTEAFF. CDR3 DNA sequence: TGTGCCAGTAGTAGCAACTCAAAGGGGGCGAGCACTGAAGCTTTCTTT.

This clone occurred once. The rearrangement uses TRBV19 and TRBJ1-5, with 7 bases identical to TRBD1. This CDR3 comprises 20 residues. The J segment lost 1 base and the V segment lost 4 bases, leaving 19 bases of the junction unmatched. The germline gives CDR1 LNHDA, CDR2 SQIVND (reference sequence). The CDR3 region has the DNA TGTGCCAGTAGTAGGAAGACAGGGAGCCCTTCCAACCGAAGCAATCAGCCCCAGCATTTT. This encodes CASSRKTGSPSNRSNQPQHF. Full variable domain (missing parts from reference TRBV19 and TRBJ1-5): DGGITQSPKYLFRKEGQNVTLSCEQNLNHDAMYWYRQDPGQGLRLIYYSQIVNDFQKGDIAEGYSVSREKKESFPLTVTSAQKNPTAFYLCASSRKTGSPSNRSNQPQHFGDGTRLSIL.

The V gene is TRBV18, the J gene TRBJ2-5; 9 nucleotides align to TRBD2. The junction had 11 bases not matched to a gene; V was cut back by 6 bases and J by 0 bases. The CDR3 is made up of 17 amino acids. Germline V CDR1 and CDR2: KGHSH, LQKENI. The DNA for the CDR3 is TGTGCCAGCTCCCAACAGGCCCTAGCGGGGTACCAAGAGACCCAGTACTTC. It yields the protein CASSQQALAGYQETQYF. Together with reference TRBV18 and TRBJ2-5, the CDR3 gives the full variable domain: NAGVMQNPRHLVRRRGQEARLRCSPMKGHSHVYWYRQLPEEGLKFMVYLQKENIIDESGMPKERFSAEFPKEGPSILRIQQVVRGDSAAYFCASSQQALAGYQETQYFGPGTRLLVL.

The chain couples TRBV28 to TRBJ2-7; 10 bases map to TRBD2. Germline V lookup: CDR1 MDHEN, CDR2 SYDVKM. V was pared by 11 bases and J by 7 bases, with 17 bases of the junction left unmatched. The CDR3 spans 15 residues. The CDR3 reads CAGSSGSPELGEQYF. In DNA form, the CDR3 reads TGTGCCGGCTCTAGCGGGAGCCCGGAACTTGGAGAGCAGTACTTC.

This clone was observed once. In DNA form, the CDR3 reads TGCAGCGCTTTGACAGGGGACTATAATTCACCCCTCCACTTT. It is translated as CSALTGDYNSPLHF. V usage is TRBV29-1 and J usage is TRBJ1-6, with 8 bases lining up with TRBD1. The CDR3 covers 14 residues. Germline-derived CDR1 and CDR2 are SQVTM and ANQGSEA. The V and J ends lost 7 bases and 3 bases, in that order; junction bases with no gene match: 5.

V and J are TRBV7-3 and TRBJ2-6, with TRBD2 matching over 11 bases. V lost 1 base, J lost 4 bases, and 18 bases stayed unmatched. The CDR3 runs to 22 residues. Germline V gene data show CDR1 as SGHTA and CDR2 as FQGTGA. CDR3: CASSLKGASGRSPSGGANVLTF. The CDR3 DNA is TGTGCCAGCAGCTTAAAGGGGGCTAGCGGGAGGTCCCCATCAGGAGGGGCCAACGTCCTGACTTTC.

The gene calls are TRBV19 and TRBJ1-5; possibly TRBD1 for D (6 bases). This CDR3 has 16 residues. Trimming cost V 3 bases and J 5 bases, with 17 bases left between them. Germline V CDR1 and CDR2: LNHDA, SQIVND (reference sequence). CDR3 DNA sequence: TGTGCCAGTAGTATGTCCACAGGGAGAACGCATCAGCCCCAGCATTTT. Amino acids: CASSMSTGRTHQPQHF.

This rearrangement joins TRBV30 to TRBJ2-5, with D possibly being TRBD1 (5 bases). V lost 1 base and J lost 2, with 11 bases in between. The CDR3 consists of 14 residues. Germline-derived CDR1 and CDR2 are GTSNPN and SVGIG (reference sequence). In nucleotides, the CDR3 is TGTGCCTGGAGTGAGGGGAACAGTCAAGAGACCCAGTACTTC. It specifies CAWSEGNSQETQYF.

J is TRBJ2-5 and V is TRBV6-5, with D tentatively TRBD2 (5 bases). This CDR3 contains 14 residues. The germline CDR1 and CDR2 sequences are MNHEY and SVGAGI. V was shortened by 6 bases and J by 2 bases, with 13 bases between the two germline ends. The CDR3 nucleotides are TGTGCCAGCAGACTCAGCGGCATTCAAGAGACCCAGTACTTC. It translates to CASRLSGIQETQYF.

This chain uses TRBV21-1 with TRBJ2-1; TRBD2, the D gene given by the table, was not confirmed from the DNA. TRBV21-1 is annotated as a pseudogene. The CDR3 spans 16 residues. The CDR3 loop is CASSKGGRSPYNEQFF. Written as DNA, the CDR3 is TGTGCCAGCAGCAAAGGGGGGAGGAGCCCCTACAATGAGCAGTTCTTC.

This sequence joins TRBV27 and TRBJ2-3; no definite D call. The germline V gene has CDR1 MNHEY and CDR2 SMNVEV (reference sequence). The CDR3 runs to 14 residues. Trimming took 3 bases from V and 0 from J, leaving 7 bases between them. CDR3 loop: CASSFSVSTDTQYF. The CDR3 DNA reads TGTGCCAGCAGTTTTTCAGTTAGCACAGATACGCAGTATTTT.

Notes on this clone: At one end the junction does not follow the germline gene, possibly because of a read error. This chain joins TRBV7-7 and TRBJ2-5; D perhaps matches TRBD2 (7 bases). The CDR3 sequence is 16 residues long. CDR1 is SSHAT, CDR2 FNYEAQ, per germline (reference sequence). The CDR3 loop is CASSAAPSGGGVAQYF. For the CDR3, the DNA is TGTGCTAGCAGCGCCGCCCCGAGCGGAGGGGGGGTGGCCCAGTACTTC.

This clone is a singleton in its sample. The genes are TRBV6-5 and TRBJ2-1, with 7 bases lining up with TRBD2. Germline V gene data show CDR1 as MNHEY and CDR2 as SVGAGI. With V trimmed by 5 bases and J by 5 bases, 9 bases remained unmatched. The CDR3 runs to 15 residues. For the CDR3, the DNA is TGTGCCAGCAGTCACGGGGGGACCTTGAACAATGAGCAGTTCTTC. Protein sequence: CASSHGGTLNNEQFF.

The CDR3 spells CASSLRLPTSYNEQFF. The CDR3 DNA follows: TGTGCCAGCAGCCTCCGACTACCTACCTCCTACAATGAGCAGTTCTTC. The chain has TRBV7-9 and TRBJ2-1; D may be TRBD2 (5 bases). The CDR3 is made up of 16 amino acids. V lost 5 bases, J lost 0 bases, and 14 bases lay in between. CDR1 is SEHNR and CDR2 is FQNEAQ in the germline V gene (reference sequence).